A selection of T cell receptor beta chains follows, all from one sample in a study of blood T cell repertoires in COVID-19. TCRdb's copy holds only in-frame clones and misses some; the assay was immunoSEQ multiplex PCR. The repertoire includes about 250,000 clones, about 80% of them detected once, and approximately 14% sits in the top ten. The material sequenced was peripheral blood. The receptors derive from a person aged 65 to 85 with COVID-19, enrolled during active disease. CDR3s include the opening cysteine and the closing phenylalanine or tryptophan. The D gene is left open where the match is weak. Clone size appears in some rows only: once, few, many, or a class for an expanded clone.

size	V	J	D	CDR3	DNA
NA	TRBV19	TRBJ1-1	NA	CASSWLRGRSGDTEAFF	TGTGCCAGTAGCTGGCTAAGGGGGAGAAGCGGGGACACTGAAGCTTTCTTT
NA	TRBV3-1/TRBV3-2	TRBJ1-6	NA	CASAGKTNSPLHF	TGTGCCAGTGCAGGAAAGACCAATTCACCCCTCCACTTT
NA	TRBV15	TRBJ2-5	TRBD2	CATSRSMGGQETQYF	TGTGCCACCAGCAGATCAATGGGGGGGCAAGAGACCCAGTACTTC
NA	TRBV13	TRBJ1-4	NA	CASASGERVEKLFF	TGTGCCAGCGCCTCGGGAGAACGGGTCGAAAAACTGTTTTTT
many	TRBV6-5	TRBJ1-6	NA	CASSYSSGILGALHF	TGTGCCAGCAGTTACTCGTCGGGTATCCTAGGGGCCCTCCACTTT
few	TRBV24-1	TRBJ2-5	NA	CATSDSLQETQYF	TGTGCCACCAGTGATTCCTTACAAGAGACCCAGTACTTC
NA	TRBV5-6	TRBJ2-7	NA	CASSLQVGEQYF	TGTGCCAGCAGCTTGCAGGTGGGCGAGCAGTACTTC
once	TRBV5-1	TRBJ1-4	NA	CASSSLRGTNEKLFF	TGCGCCAGCAGCTCCCTGCGGGGAACTAATGAAAAACTGTTTTTT
NA	TRBV19	TRBJ1-6	TRBD1	CASTTGGRSPFPTLHF	TGTGCCAGTACCACAGGGGGCCGAAGCCCCTTTCCAACCCTCCACTTT
NA	TRBV10-3	TRBJ1-1	NA	CATSRGGVSLNTEAFF	TGTGCCACCTCCCGGGGTGGGGTCTCCCTGAACACTGAAGCTTTCTTT
NA	TRBV6-6	TRBJ1-6	NA	CASSYDTSLEVTPLHF	TGTGCCAGCAGTTACGATACCAGCCTGGAGGTAACACCCCTCCACTTT
NA	TRBV7-6	TRBJ2-2	TRBD2	CASSLKAGGTGELFF	TGTGCCAGCAGCTTAAAAGCGGGAGGCACCGGGGAGCTGTTTTTT
NA	TRBV19	TRBJ1-5	NA	CASGYSNQPQHF	TGTGCCAGCGGGTATAGCAATCAGCCCCAGCATTTT
NA	TRBV12-5	TRBJ2-1	TRBD2	CASGLRAGGPSRQFF	TGTGCTAGTGGTTTGCGAGCGGGAGGGCCCTCACGGCAGTTCTTC
NA	TRBV6-5	TRBJ2-4	TRBD1	CASSYSTGSGNIQYF	TGTGCCAGCAGTTACTCGACAGGGTCGGGAAACATTCAGTACTTC
NA	TRBV6-2/TRBV6-3	TRBJ2-5	NA	CASSTQVRQQGTQYF	TGTGCCAGCAGTACCCAGGTCAGGCAGCAGGGGACCCAGTACTTC
once	TRBV5-1	TRBJ2-3	NA	CASSLAGGGPSTDTQYF	TGCGCCAGCAGCTTGGCGGGGGGCGGACCTAGCACAGATACGCAGTATTTT
once	TRBV5-4	TRBJ2-7	TRBD1	CASSGIQGGSSYEQYF	TGTGCCAGCAGCGGGATACAGGGGGGCTCCTCCTACGAGCAGTACTTC
NA	TRBV5-1	TRBJ2-7	TRBD1	CASSPSWDRVDEQYF	TGCGCCAGTTCCCCTTCGTGGGACAGGGTGGACGAGCAGTACTTC
NA	TRBV5-4	TRBJ2-3	NA	CASSPPRGARSDTQYF	TGTGCCAGCAGCCCCCCCAGGGGGGCTCGTTCAGATACGCAGTATTTT
NA	TRBV19	TRBJ2-1	TRBD2	CASRTSGSGYNEQFF	TGTGCCAGCAGGACTAGCGGGAGCGGGTACAATGAGCAGTTCTTC
NA	TRBV28	TRBJ1-1	TRBD1	CASSLSKTGKDTEAFF	TGTGCCAGCAGTTTATCCAAGACAGGGAAGGACACTGAAGCTTTCTTT
NA	TRBV4-3	TRBJ2-1	NA	CASSQDRLATYNEQFF	TGCGCCAGCAGCCAAGATAGGCTAGCGACCTACAATGAGCAGTTCTTC
once	TRBV7-6	TRBJ2-5	NA	CASSLQGVGETQYF	TGTGCCAGCAGCTTACAGGGTGTCGGTGAGACCCAGTACTTC
once	TRBV5-1	TRBJ1-1	NA	CASSVDGLTMNTEAFF	TGCGCCAGCAGCGTTGACGGACTCACTATGAACACTGAAGCTTTCTTT
NA	TRBV7-9	TRBJ2-4	TRBD2	CASSLAPSGRDKNIQYF	TGTGCCAGCAGCTTAGCCCCTAGCGGGAGGGACAAAAACATTCAGTACTTC
NA	TRBV19	TRBJ2-3	NA	CASSIGGQGDYTDTQYF	TGTGCCAGTAGTATTGGGGGGCAGGGGGATTACACAGATACGCAGTATTTT
NA	TRBV28	TRBJ2-2	NA	CASSFGTNTGELFF	TGTGCCAGCAGTTTCGGGACGAACACCGGGGAGCTGTTTTTT
NA	TRBV28	TRBJ1-1	NA	CASSLPHNEAFF	TGTGCCAGCAGTCTTCCTCACAATGAAGCTTTCTTT
NA	TRBV19	TRBJ1-2	TRBD1	CASSSRQGNYGYTF	TGTGCCAGTAGTTCTAGACAGGGCAACTATGGCTACACCTTC
NA	TRBV18	TRBJ2-1	NA	CASSPQRTDNEQFF	TGTGCCAGCTCACCACAAAGAACAGACAATGAGCAGTTCTTC
NA	TRBV12-3/TRBV12-4	TRBJ2-7	TRBD1	CASGTGPRYEQYF	TGTGCCAGCGGGACAGGGCCTAGGTACGAGCAGTACTTC
NA	TRBV19	TRBJ1-6	NA	CASEESYNSPLHF	TGTGCCAGTGAGGAATCCTATAATTCACCCCTCCACTTT
NA	TRBV19	TRBJ2-7	TRBD2	CASSGRWYEQYF	TGTGCCAGTAGCGGGAGGTGGTACGAGCAGTACTTC
NA	TRBV7-3	TRBJ1-1	NA	CASSLTPDNEAFF	TGTGCCAGCAGCTTAACCCCGGACAATGAAGCTTTCTTT
NA	TRBV7-8	TRBJ2-1	TRBD1	CASSDGQGRYNEQFF	TGTGCCAGCAGCGATGGACAGGGTCGCTACAATGAGCAGTTCTTC
NA	TRBV27	TRBJ1-5	NA	CASSLGGDQPQHF	TGTGCCAGCAGCTTAGGTGGAGATCAGCCCCAGCATTTT
few	TRBV14	TRBJ2-1	NA	CASSLLQGSYNEQFF	TGTGCCAGCAGCCTCCTACAGGGCTCCTACAATGAGCAGTTCTTC
NA	TRBV5-1	TRBJ2-6	TRBD1	CASSWTGPTSGANVLTF	TGCGCCAGCTCGTGGACAGGGCCCACCTCTGGGGCCAACGTCCTGACTTTC
NA	TRBV19	TRBJ2-1	TRBD2	CASKGTSGRAGWNEQFF	TGTGCCAGTAAGGGGACTAGCGGGAGGGCGGGTTGGAATGAGCAGTTCTTC
few	TRBV5-1	TRBJ2-1	NA	CASWMGANEQFF	TGCGCCAGCTGGATGGGGGCCAATGAGCAGTTCTTC
NA	TRBV12-5	TRBJ1-1	NA	CASALVGGTEAFF	TGTGCTAGTGCCCTGGTAGGGGGCACTGAAGCTTTCTTT
NA	TRBV3-1/TRBV3-2	TRBJ1-2	NA	CASSHRGYTF	TGTGCCAGCAGCCACCGGGGCTACACCTTC
once	TRBV7-2	TRBJ2-7	NA	CASSPSQGSYEQYF	TGTGCCAGCAGCCCGAGCCAGGGGTCCTACGAGCAGTACTTC
NA	TRBV6-5	TRBJ2-7	NA	CASSYRSSSYEQYF	TGTGCCAGCAGTTACAGGTCTAGCTCCTACGAGCAGTACTTC
NA	TRBV3-1/TRBV3-2	TRBJ2-1	TRBD2	CASSDPSFARGVYNEQFF	TGTGCCAGCAGCGACCCCTCATTCGCGCGGGGGGTCTACAATGAGCAGTTCTTC